This entry lists 2 T cell receptor beta chains sequenced from one sample in a study of T cells after somatic rescue of genetic block (dated by TCRdb to about 2020). The receptor library was made with the immunoSEQ multiplex PCR assay. TCRdb re-hosts the immuneACCESS table, in-frame sequences only. Its copies lack some clones; in the studies checked, an unresolved V gene accounts for under half of them, and the cause for the rest is not known. The sample yields approximately 88,000 clones; about nine tenths were counted once. The ten largest make up more than 1.5% of the sample. The sample consisted of peripheral blood mononuclear cells (PBMCs). The receptors shown here come from a young woman.

The V and J genes are TRBV7-7 and TRBJ2-2, with D perhaps assigned TRBD1 or TRBD2 (5 bases each). CDR1 and CDR2 (germline): SSHAT, FNYEAQ (reference sequence). CDR3 size: 17 residues. The CDR3 DNA reads as TGTGCTATCCAAGAGGGGAGCGGAACCTCGAACACCGGGGAGCTGTTTTTT. Translation gives CAIQEGSGTSNTGELFF.

The rearrangement joins TRBV18 to TRBJ1-1, with D perhaps TRBD1 (5 bases). The CDR3 runs to 16 residues. Trimming shortened V by 3 bases and J by 2 bases, and 16 bases separated the two germline ends. Germline V CDR1 and CDR2: KGHSH, LQKENI. The DNA for the CDR3 is TGTGCCAGCTCACCTCCCCGGGGCCAGTCTAACACTGAAGCTTTCTTT. Protein product: CASSPPRGQSNTEAFF. Supplemented by reference TRBV18 and TRBJ1-1, the full variable domain reads NAGVMQNPRHLVRRRGQEARLRCSPMKGHSHVYWYRQLPEEGLKFMVYLQKENIIDESGMPKERFSAEFPKEGPSILRIQQVVRGDSAAYFCASSPPRGQSNTEAFFGQGTRLTVV.